Here is one T cell receptor (beta chain) with its context. The data are from a study of cytomegalovirus exposure and HLA in healthy donors. Trimming stripped 5 bases from V and 0 bases from J, with 17 bases between. This CDR3 contains 16 residues. Per germline, CDR1 SGHVS and CDR2 FQNEAQ. PCR involved 60 Vbeta and 13 Jbeta primers. Data came from immunoSEQ multiplex PCR; TCRdb stores just in-frame clones and leaves some out. The sample includes approximately 100,000 clones, approximately 80% of them seen just once. The sample was PBMCs. The chain links TRBV7-8 to TRBJ2-7, with a possible D match to TRBD1 (6 bases). The TCR comes from a female donor in good health and CMV-seronegative. This chain's CDR3 is CASSPIVQGSSYEQYF. CDR3 sequence (DNA): TGTGCCAGCAGCCCTATAGTACAGGGAAGCTCCTACGAGCAGTACTTC.